One sample yielded the 4 T cell receptor beta chains listed below, sequenced in a study of a mutant IDH1 vaccine in newly diagnosed glioma. TCRdb's copy holds only in-frame clones and misses some; the assay was immunoSEQ multiplex PCR. The repertoire has roughly 86,000 clones, around 80% of them found once; the top ten carry 6% to 8%. Time point reported: baseline, week 1 (first vaccination visit). Described treatment: pre-vaccination baseline after standard-of-care therapy. The material was PBMCs, obtained from a glioma patient treated with radiotherapy, temozolomide or both. All receptors come from a man in his forties or fifties with glioma.

The chain is built from TRBV4-3 and TRBJ2-1; D not resolved. The CDR3 consists of 15 residues. CDR1 is LGHNA, CDR2 YSLEER, per germline. V was trimmed by 1 base and J by 4 bases, leaving 11 bases between them. CDR3: CASSQGARGYNEQFF. CDR3 nucleotides: TGCGCCAGCAGCCAAGGAGCCCGTGGGTACAATGAGCAGTTCTTC.

CDR3: CASSQARGRGGDLHLDTQYF. The CDR3 nucleotides read TGTGCCAGCAGCCAGGCCCGGGGCCGAGGGGGGGACCTACACCTAGATACGCAGTATTTT. The chain combines TRBV4-2 with TRBJ2-3; weak D call: TRBD2 (7 bases). CDR3 size: 20 residues. V dropped 3 bases and J dropped 5 bases, with 30 bases sitting between them. The germline V gene encodes CDR1 LGHNA and CDR2 YNFKEQ.

This clone has only one observation. The rearrangement links TRBV18 to TRBJ1-1, with 8 bases fitting TRBD1. In germline, CDR1 is KGHSH, CDR2 LQKENI. V trimming: 4 bases; J trimming: 6 bases; junction bases outside the gene matches: 4. The CDR3 sequence is 13 residues long. The chain's CDR3 is CASSLDRGAEAFF. The CDR3 nucleotides are TGTGCCAGCTCACTAGACAGGGGCGCTGAAGCTTTCTTT. The variable domain in full, completed from reference TRBV18 and TRBJ1-1, reads NAGVMQNPRHLVRRRGQEARLRCSPMKGHSHVYWYRQLPEEGLKFMVYLQKENIIDESGMPKERFSAEFPKEGPSILRIQQVVRGDSAAYFCASSLDRGAEAFFGQGTRLTVV.

This rearrangement joins TRBV5-5 to TRBJ1-1; 8 bases are shared with TRBD1. The J segment lost 11 bases and the V segment lost 1 base, leaving 13 bases of the junction unmatched. Germline CDR1 SGHKS, CDR2 YYEKEE (reference sequence). There are 15 residues in the CDR3. The DNA of the CDR3 is TGTGCCAGCAGCTTGCTACAGGGGGTTGGAGGTCGGGCTTTCTTT. Protein sequence: CASSLLQGVGGRAFF.